Below are 26 T cell receptor beta chains sequenced from a single sample in a study of blood T cell repertoires in COVID-19. TCRdb's table, derived via immunoSEQ multiplex PCR, lists solely in-frame clones and lacks some. This sample has roughly 250,000 clones, with roughly 88% found just once. Sequencing used PBMCs or T cells enriched from blood (not recorded which). These receptors were obtained from a woman aged 45-65 years who had recovered from COVID-19.

The rearrangement uses TRBV2 and TRBJ1-2; 7 bases are shared with TRBD1. CDR3 length equals 15 residues. Germline assignment: CDR1 SNHLY and CDR2 FYNNEI. Trimming at V came to 5 bases and at J to 8 bases, leaving 14 bases not matched to a gene. DNA for the CDR3: TGTGCCAGCAGTAGTCCGGGACAGAGTTTCGGAGGCTACACCTTC. Translation gives CASSSPGQSFGGYTF.

The V gene is TRBV11-1, the J gene TRBJ1-2, with D unclear. The CDR3 consists of 15 residues. The germline V gene encodes CDR1 SGHAT and CDR2 FQDESV (reference sequence). Between the trimmed V and J ends, which lost 5 bases and 4 bases, there was a span of 17 bases. The DNA of the CDR3 is TGTGCCAGCAGCCCTACGTTAGAAGTATCCTATGGCTACACCTTC. Protein product: CASSPTLEVSYGYTF.

Regarding this clone: One end of the junction fails to match germline, which may point to a read error. J is TRBJ2-7 and V is TRBV7-9; TRBD2 matches 11 bases. CDR1 is SEHNR, CDR2 FQNEAQ, per germline (reference sequence). The CDR3 spans 16 residues. The CDR3 nucleotides are TGTGCCAGCAGCCTAGCTAGCGGGAGGAGATTTCACGAGCAGTACTTC. Translation gives CASSLASGRRFHEQYF.

This clone was detected a few times. V gene TRBV5-1 combines with J gene TRBJ2-7; D is ambiguous. The V gene's germline CDR1 is SGHRS and CDR2 YFSETQ. The germline V and J ends were trimmed by 0 bases and 3 bases, with 10 bases remaining between them. CDR3 length: 14 residues. The CDR3, as DNA: TGCGCCAGCAGCTTGGCCGTGGAGTACTACGAGCAGTACTTC. Its protein product is CASSLAVEYYEQYF.

The rearrangement joins TRBV27 to TRBJ1-6; the match to TRBD1 covers 7 bases. CDR1 MNHEY and CDR2 SMNVEV come from the germline V gene (reference sequence). The V gene end was trimmed by 2 bases and the J gene end by 6 bases; junction bases not matched to a gene: 7. The CDR3 is 16 amino acids. The CDR3 nucleotides read TGTGCCAGCAGTTTAAGTCCGGGACAGCTTAATTCACCCCTCCACTTT. This sequence encodes CASSLSPGQLNSPLHF.

The chain combines TRBV19 with TRBJ2-3, with a weak D call TRBD1 (6 bases). Germline V gene lookup returns CDR1 LNHDA and CDR2 SQIVND (reference sequence). Trimming took off 8 bases at V and 0 bases at J, with 9 bases between the two ends. The CDR3 sequence is 13 residues long. This chain's CDR3 is CASHRESTDTQYF. The CDR3 DNA is TGTGCCAGTCACAGGGAAAGCACAGATACGCAGTATTTT.

This clone was seen more than once but under ten times. This chain joins TRBV5-6 and TRBJ1-2; D is unresolved. CDR1 is SGHDT, CDR2 YYEEEE, per germline. The CDR3 has 13 residues. V shed 0 bases and J shed 4 bases, with 7 bases lying between them. The CDR3 sequence: CASSLDSFYGYTF. Here the CDR3 DNA reads TGTGCCAGCAGCTTGGACAGCTTCTATGGCTACACCTTC.

The J gene is TRBJ2-7, the V gene TRBV7-9; D is ambiguous. CDR1 and CDR2 (germline): SEHNR, FQNEAQ (reference sequence). The CDR3 is 13 amino acids. Deletions cut 4 bases from V and 3 bases from J, with 10 bases between. The CDR3 loop reads CASSSGKSYEQYF. The CDR3, as DNA: TGTGCCAGCAGCTCTGGCAAAAGCTACGAGCAGTACTTC.

The chain joins TRBV11-1 to TRBJ1-4; no definite D call. The CDR3 has 14 amino acids. Per the germline V gene, CDR1 is SGHAT and CDR2 is FQDESV (reference sequence). With 5 bases removed from V and 8 bases from J, the gap between germline ends came to 15 bases. The DNA for the CDR3 is TGTGCCAGCAGCCCTCCGCGACAAGGAGAAAAACTGTTTTTT. Its translation: CASSPPRQGEKLFF.

The CDR3 sequence is CASSQEGTSGYNEQFF. The CDR3 nucleotides read TGTGCCAGCAGCCAAGAGGGGACTAGCGGGTACAATGAGCAGTTCTTC. The V call is TRBV4-2, the J call TRBJ2-1; 12 positions agree with TRBD2. Germline V lookup: CDR1 LGHNA, CDR2 YNFKEQ. V lost 0 bases to trimming and J lost 4 bases; unmatched junction nucleotides: 1. This CDR3 contains 16 residues.

This clone was recorded only once. The chain combines TRBV12-3 or TRBV12-4 with TRBJ2-1; D call uncertain. The CDR3 contains 13 residues. V was cut by 2 bases and J by 9 bases, with 11 bases left in between. The CDR3 nucleotides read TGTGCCAGCAGTTTACTAGATACGGGTGAGCAGTTCTTC. Its protein product is CASSLLDTGEQFF.

The J gene is TRBJ2-1, the V gene TRBV18; the match to TRBD2 covers 16 bases. Germline V gives CDR1 KGHSH, CDR2 LQKENI. V trimming: 0 bases; J trimming: 7 bases; junction bases outside the gene matches: 18. The CDR3 has 22 amino acids. The DNA of the CDR3 is TGTGCCAGCTCACCACCGGGTGTCGGGGGACTAGCGGGAGGGCCTAGGGGTAATGAGCAGTTCTTC. Translated, it gives CASSPPGVGGLAGGPRGNEQFF.

This clone was found once. This sequence joins TRBV11-2 and TRBJ2-7, with TRBD2 matching 11 bases. Germline values: CDR1 SGHAT, CDR2 FQNNGV. The CDR3 contains 18 residues. The J segment lost 3 bases and the V segment lost 0 bases, leaving 10 bases of the junction unmatched. CDR3: CASSLDWVASGRLYEQYF. In DNA form, the CDR3 reads TGTGCCAGCAGCTTAGATTGGGTAGCTAGCGGGAGGCTCTACGAGCAGTACTTC. Supplemented by reference TRBV11-2 and TRBJ2-7, the full variable domain reads EAGVAQSPRYKIIEKRQSVAFWCNPISGHATLYWYQQILGQGPKLLIQFQNNGVVDDSQLPKDRFSAERLKGVDSTLKIQPAKLEDSAVYLCASSLDWVASGRLYEQYFGPGTRLTVT.

The gene calls are TRBV5-5 and TRBJ1-5; D remains ambiguous. Germline V gene data show CDR1 as SGHKS and CDR2 as YYEKEE (reference sequence). The CDR3 runs 14 residues. V was cut by 0 bases and J by 4 bases, with 8 bases left in between. This CDR3 reads CASSLGQYNQPQHF. The CDR3 region has the DNA TGTGCCAGCAGCTTGGGGCAGTATAATCAGCCCCAGCATTTT.

The gene calls are TRBV5-1 and TRBJ2-5; tentative D call: TRBD2 (5 bases). With 0 bases removed from V and 5 bases from J, the gap between germline ends came to 17 bases. The germline gives CDR1 SGHRS, CDR2 YFSETQ. The CDR3 consists of 16 residues. The CDR3 sequence: CASSLVPAGTEETQYF. CDR3 coding DNA: TGCGCCAGCAGCTTGGTGCCGGCGGGCACCGAGGAGACCCAGTACTTC.

This clone was detected only a few times. The chain recombines TRBV7-9 with TRBJ2-7, with D unclear. V dropped 4 bases and J dropped 2 bases, with 9 bases sitting between them. Per germline, CDR1 SEHNR and CDR2 FQNEAQ (reference sequence). CDR3 size: 13 residues. The CDR3 nucleotides are TGTGCCAGCAGCTCCACGAGCCCCTACGAGCAGTACTTC. Its protein is CASSSTSPYEQYF.

The genes are TRBV9 and TRBJ1-3; 8 nucleotides match TRBD1. From germline, CDR1 is SGDLS and CDR2 YYNGEE. CDR3 length equals 17 residues. The ends lost 2 bases at V and 7 bases at J; junction bases unmatched: 14. This chain's CDR3 is CASSVRGSGQGRNTIYF. CDR3 nucleotides: TGTGCCAGCAGCGTCAGAGGATCTGGACAGGGTAGGAACACCATATATTTT.

This chain links TRBV27 with TRBJ2-2, with D possibly matching TRBD2 (5 bases). The germline gives CDR1 MNHEY, CDR2 SMNVEV (reference sequence). V gave up 11 bases and J gave up 6 bases, with 13 bases separating them. CDR3 size: 12 residues. This CDR3 reads CASTKGAGELFF. The CDR3 DNA reads TGTGCCTCCACCAAGGGAGCCGGGGAGCTGTTTTTT.

The CDR3 region is CASSQPTSGSLSYEQYF. DNA for the CDR3: TGTGCCAGCAGCCAACCTACTAGCGGGAGCCTCTCCTACGAGCAGTACTTC. The gene calls are TRBV4-2 and TRBJ2-7, with 11 nucleotides matching TRBD2. CDR1 is LGHNA and CDR2 is YNFKEQ in the germline V gene. V was pared by 2 bases and J by 0 bases, with 6 bases of the junction left unmatched. The CDR3 runs 17 residues.

The rearrangement links TRBV28 to TRBJ2-7; 10 nucleotides line up with TRBD1. Trimming at V came to 3 bases and at J to 3 bases, leaving 5 bases not matched to a gene. The length of the CDR3 is 15 residues. Per the germline V gene, CDR1 is MDHEN and CDR2 is SYDVKM. CDR3 in amino acids: CASSFYRDRGYEQYF. The CDR3 DNA is TGTGCCAGCAGTTTCTACCGGGACAGGGGCTACGAGCAGTACTTC.

The table lists this clone with a count of one. This chain connects TRBV2 to TRBJ2-7; maybe TRBD2 (6 bases). The CDR3 sequence is 14 residues long. The germline V gene encodes CDR1 SNHLY and CDR2 FYNNEI. The ends were cut back, 8 bases at V and 0 bases at J, with 14 bases in the middle. CDR3 nucleotide sequence: TGTGCCAGCGGAACGGGACTGCACTCCTACGAGCAGTACTTC. It specifies CASGTGLHSYEQYF. Full variable domain (missing parts from reference TRBV2 and TRBJ2-7): EPEVTQTPSHQVTQMGQEVILRCVPISNHLYFYWYRQILGQKVEFLVSFYNNEISEKSEIFDDQFSVERPDGSNFTLKIRSTKLEDSAMYFCASGTGLHSYEQYFGPGTRLTVT.

DNA of the CDR3: TGTGCCAGCAGTTTACTGGGGGGGCAGGACTATGGCTACACCTTC. This sequence encodes CASSLLGGQDYGYTF. V and J are TRBV28 and TRBJ1-2; TRBD1 might be the D (6 bases). The CDR3 covers 15 residues. Germline CDR1 and CDR2: MDHEN and SYDVKM. Trimming took off 2 bases at V and 3 bases at J, with 13 bases between the two ends.

This chain links TRBV4-2 with TRBJ2-7; 9 bases agree with TRBD2. Trimming took 0 bases from V and 0 from J; bases not matched to a gene: 0. The CDR3 has 15 amino acids. Germline V gene sequence: CDR1 LGHNA, CDR2 YNFKEQ. The CDR3 DNA reads TGTGCCAGCAGCCAAGATAGCGGGAGCTCCTACGAGCAGTACTTC. Protein: CASSQDSGSSYEQYF.

The chain has TRBV2 and TRBJ1-1; no definite D call. Per the germline V gene, CDR1 is SNHLY and CDR2 is FYNNEI. This CDR3 has 13 residues. V lost 4 bases and J lost 2, with 8 bases in between. For the CDR3, the DNA is TGTGCCAGCAGTGTCGCCAGTAACACTGAAGCTTTCTTT. Protein sequence: CASSVASNTEAFF.

The chain has TRBV5-1 and TRBJ2-3; TRBD1 might be the D (7 bases). The CDR3 length is 16 residues. Germline CDR1 is SGHRS and CDR2 is YFSETQ. V dropped 0 bases and J dropped 2 bases, with 13 bases sitting between them. CDR3: CASSLAGGGPTDTQYF. The CDR3 DNA sequence: TGCGCCAGCAGCTTGGCCGGAGGGGGCCCCACAGATACGCAGTATTTT.

The gene calls are TRBV28 and TRBJ1-2, with 7 bases matching TRBD1. The CDR3 runs 14 residues. CDR1 and CDR2 (germline): MDHEN, SYDVKM. Trimming cost V 6 bases and J 3 bases; bases outside gene matches: 7. The DNA of the CDR3 is TGTGCCAGCAGCACACACAGGGGCTACTATGGCTACACCTTC. Protein product: CASSTHRGYYGYTF.